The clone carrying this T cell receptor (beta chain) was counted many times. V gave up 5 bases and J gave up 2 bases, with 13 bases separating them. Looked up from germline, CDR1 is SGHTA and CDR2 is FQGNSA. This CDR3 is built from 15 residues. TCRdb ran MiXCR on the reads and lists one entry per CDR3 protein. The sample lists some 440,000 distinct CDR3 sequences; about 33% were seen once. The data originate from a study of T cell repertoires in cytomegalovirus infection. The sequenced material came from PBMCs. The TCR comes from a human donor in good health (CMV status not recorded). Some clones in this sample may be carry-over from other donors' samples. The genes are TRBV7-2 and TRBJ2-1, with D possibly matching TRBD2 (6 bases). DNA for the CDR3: TGTGCCAGCAGCACGGGGGACCCCCCCTACAATGAGCAGTTCTTC. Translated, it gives CASSTGDPPYNEQFF.